Shown below are 27 T cell receptor beta chains from a single sample sequenced in a study of T cells expressing NK-cell markers (TCRdb year 2020). Receptor libraries were prepared by 5' RACE. The sequencer listed for this sample is Illumina HiSeq 2000. The reads, reprocessed by TCRdb, yield one row per CDR3 protein sequence and no DNA. This sample's clone table shows some 600,000 distinct CDR3 sequences. The ten largest clones capture around 4% of the sample. Sequenced sample: blood T cells: a sorted CD56 or NKG2C T cell subset, CD4+ or CD8+ T cells, or bulk PBMC T cells (not recorded which). The receptor source for this set is a man younger than 30 in good health. Donor details come from another sample of the same person, matched by shared clones.

CDR3: CASVYGGHNTEAFF. The gene calls are TRBV12-3 or TRBV12-4 and TRBJ1-1; the TCRdb D gene call, TRBD1, has no DNA to confirm it. The CDR3 has 14 amino acids.

This chain links TRBV6-5 with TRBJ1-4; checking the TCRdb D call of TRBD1 is not possible without DNA. The CDR3 runs 15 residues. The germline V gene encodes CDR1 MNHEY and CDR2 SVGAGI. The chain's CDR3 is CASSSTGGEREKLFF.

V is TRBV12-3 or TRBV12-4 and J is TRBJ2-4; TCRdb returns TRBD1, unconfirmable since there is no DNA. CDR3 length: 15 amino acids. This chain's CDR3 is CASSLALQGVSIQYF.

V is TRBV19 and J is TRBJ2-2; no DNA is available, so the TRBD2 call from TCRdb remains unchecked. Per germline, CDR1 LNHDA and CDR2 SQIVND (reference sequence). This CDR3 has 15 amino acids. CDR3: CASRAREAHTGELFF.

The chain couples TRBV15 to TRBJ2-2; TCRdb indicates TRBD2, and absent DNA this call remains unverified. The CDR3 spans 16 residues. CDR1 is LNHNV and CDR2 is YYDKDF in the germline V gene (reference sequence). This chain's CDR3 is CATSWTSGRADGELFF.

The chain has TRBV20-1 and TRBJ1-6. The CDR3 contains 15 residues. The germline V gene has CDR1 DFQATT and CDR2 SNEGSKA (reference sequence). The CDR3: CSARRGGGRDSPLHF.

The chain combines TRBV6-1 with TRBJ2-1; TCRdb selects TRBD1, and the lack of DNA leaves this call unchecked. This CDR3 has 16 amino acids. The germline gives CDR1 MNHNS, CDR2 SASEGT. The chain's CDR3 is CASSQTGLGSYNEQFF.

This rearrangement joins TRBV6-5 to TRBJ2-5; the TCRdb call, TRBD2, lacks DNA for checking. Germline V gene sequence: CDR1 MNHEY, CDR2 SVGAGI. The CDR3 runs 16 residues. CDR3 sequence reads: CASSYSPGLTKETQYF.

The chain couples TRBV20-1 to TRBJ1-4. This CDR3 comprises 16 residues. Germline V gives CDR1 DFQATT, CDR2 SNEGSKA (reference sequence). The CDR3: CSASRSVLLTDEKLFF.

The chain recombines TRBV2 with TRBJ1-6; checking the TCRdb D call of TRBD1 is not possible without DNA. The CDR3 covers 15 residues. Germline lookup yields CDR1 SNHLY and CDR2 FYNNEI. The CDR3 loop is CASRSHRDRNSPLHF.

The rearrangement uses TRBV29-1 and TRBJ1-1. The CDR3 runs to 14 residues. CDR1 is SQVTM and CDR2 is ANQGSEA in the germline V gene. CDR3 sequence reads: CSVEVKGYNTEAFF.

The chain uses TRBV20-1 and TRBJ2-7; as DNA is missing, the TRBD2 call by TCRdb cannot be tested. The CDR3 is 15 amino acids. Germline lookup yields CDR1 DFQATT and CDR2 SNEGSKA (reference sequence). The CDR3 is CSWDLTSGRAEEQYF.

This rearrangement joins TRBV5-1 to TRBJ2-3. CDR3 size: 15 residues. Germline assignment: CDR1 SGHRS and CDR2 YFSETQ. CDR3 loop: CASSLQAGSGDTQYF.

J is TRBJ2-3 and V is TRBV25-1; without DNA, the TCRdb call of TRBD2 cannot be checked. Germline assignment: CDR1 MGHDK and CDR2 SYGVNS. The CDR3 length is 16 residues. CDR3: CASSEPLAGDSDTQYF.

The chain carries TRBV4-3 and TRBJ2-4; the TRBD2 assignment by TCRdb is unverifiable without DNA. The CDR3 consists of 18 residues. CDR1 is LGHNA and CDR2 is YSLEER in the germline V gene. CDR3 sequence reads: CASSQGVLAGGPKNIQYF.

The rearrangement joins TRBV7-8 to TRBJ1-2; absent DNA, TCRdb's TRBD1 call cannot be checked. The CDR3 totals 13 residues. Germline V gene data show CDR1 as SGHVS and CDR2 as FQNEAQ. The CDR3 here is CASSSRLGAGYTF.

This CDR3 is CASSLARTTVYNEQFF. The rearrangement links TRBV7-2 to TRBJ2-1; TCRdb gives TRBD2 as the D gene, but with no DNA this cannot be confirmed. This CDR3 region has 16 residues. Germline lookup yields CDR1 SGHTA and CDR2 FQGNSA.

The rearrangement links TRBV9 to TRBJ2-1; lacking DNA, the TRBD2 call made by TCRdb goes unchecked. The V gene's germline CDR1 is SGDLS and CDR2 YYNGEE. This CDR3 spans 16 amino acids. The CDR3 spells CASSVDRAGDINEQFF.

The V call is TRBV4-3, the J call TRBJ1-1. The CDR3 runs 15 residues. Looked up from germline, CDR1 is LGHNA and CDR2 is YSLEER. The CDR3 reads CASSQDRLGRTEAFF.

The rearrangement joins TRBV7-6 to TRBJ2-5; the D gene TCRdb calls, TRBD2, cannot be checked with no DNA. Germline assignment: CDR1 SGHVS and CDR2 FNYEAQ. The CDR3 runs to 17 residues. The chain's CDR3 is CASSWGLAGSVQETQYF.

The J gene is TRBJ2-5, the V gene TRBV20-1. The germline V gene encodes CDR1 DFQATT and CDR2 SNEGSKA (reference sequence). The CDR3 is made up of 12 amino acids. CDR3 loop: CSARGTVETQYF.

The chain carries TRBV11-2 and TRBJ2-5; there is no DNA to check the TCRdb D call of TRBD2. Germline values: CDR1 SGHAT, CDR2 FQNNGV. The length of the CDR3 is 14 residues. This CDR3 is CASSTSGMSETQYF.

The rearrangement uses TRBV5-1 and TRBJ1-1. The germline V gene has CDR1 SGHRS and CDR2 YFSETQ. This CDR3 spans 13 amino acids. The CDR3 spells CASSPLRRTEAFF.

The chain links TRBV6-1 to TRBJ2-7; absent DNA, TCRdb's TRBD2 call cannot be checked. CDR3 size: 15 residues. Germline CDR1 reads MNHNS; CDR2 reads SASEGT. The CDR3 sequence: CASTSDRDFAYEQYF.

The V gene is TRBV20-1, the J gene TRBJ2-1; TCRdb picks TRBD1, but there is no DNA to check that call. This CDR3 region has 13 residues. The germline CDR1 and CDR2 sequences are DFQATT and SNEGSKA (reference sequence). CDR3 loop: CSADLAPANEQFF.

This chain uses TRBV4-3 with TRBJ2-1; absent DNA, TCRdb's TRBD1 call cannot be checked. CDR3 size: 18 residues. From germline, CDR1 is LGHNA and CDR2 YSLEER. The CDR3 loop reads CASSQESPGQSRNNEQFF.

The chain employs TRBV5-1 and TRBJ1-1. The germline V gene encodes CDR1 SGHRS and CDR2 YFSETQ. CDR3 size: 14 residues. CDR3 region: CASSQGRQNTEAFF.